What follows are 18 T cell receptor beta chains derived from one specimen sequenced in a study of Ad26.COV2.S vaccination and SARS-CoV-2 variants. Repertoires were generated with immunoSEQ multiplex PCR, while TCRdb's copy carries only in-frame clones and drops some. The repertoire holds about 350,000 clones, with roughly 90% as singletons. Treatment defined: roughly 19 received Ad26.COV2.S at low or high dose, single or two shots; about five received placebo; per-sample allocation not given. Sampling was done on day 63 after the first vaccine or placebo injection. This specimen was peripheral blood, taken in a trial of Ad26.COV2.S vaccine versus placebo. These receptors originate from a person between 18 and 65 years old who received the Ad26.COV2.S COVID-19 vaccine or a placebo.

This sequence joins TRBV13 and TRBJ2-2, with D uncertain. Trimming shortened V by 5 bases and J by 6 bases, and 10 bases separated the two germline ends. Germline V gives CDR1 PRHDT, CDR2 FYEKMQ (reference sequence). The CDR3 runs to 13 residues. This chain's CDR3 is CASSPTSSGELFF. The CDR3 bases are TGTGCCAGCAGCCCCACTTCTTCCGGGGAGCTGTTTTTT.

The chain uses TRBV20-1 and TRBJ2-5; possible D gene TRBD2, 6 bases. The germline V gene encodes CDR1 DFQATT and CDR2 SNEGSKA (reference sequence). This CDR3 is 15 amino acids long. The germline V and J ends were trimmed by 3 bases and 4 bases, with 18 bases remaining between them. The CDR3 protein is CSASRPRGILETQYF. Written as DNA, the CDR3 is TGCAGTGCTAGTCGCCCCCGGGGGATACTAGAGACCCAGTACTTC.

The chain recombines TRBV7-3 with TRBJ1-1, with D maybe TRBD1 (6 bases). Germline V gives CDR1 SGHTA, CDR2 FQGTGA. Trimming took 0 bases from V and 0 from J, leaving 8 bases between them. This CDR3 is 15 amino acids long. The CDR3 bases are TGTGCCAGCAGCTTAACAAGGGGGGTGAACACTGAAGCTTTCTTT. It yields the protein CASSLTRGVNTEAFF.

The V gene is TRBV5-4, the J gene TRBJ2-5, with TRBD2 matching over 7 bases. The junction had 7 bases not matched to a gene; V was cut back by 4 bases and J by 1 base. Germline values: CDR1 SGHNT, CDR2 YYREEE (reference sequence). The CDR3 has 15 amino acids. CDR3 sequence reads: CASSIPSGPQETQYF. The DNA for the CDR3 is TGTGCCAGCAGCATTCCTAGCGGCCCCCAAGAGACCCAGTACTTC.

V gene TRBV9 combines with J gene TRBJ1-1; D uncertain. Between the trimmed V and J ends, which lost 3 bases and 1 base, there was a span of 13 bases. The CDR3 length is 15 residues. Germline V gene sequence: CDR1 SGDLS, CDR2 YYNGEE. CDR3 bases: TGTGCCAGCAGCGGCGTGGTGGCAGGGAACACTGAAGCTTTCTTT. Translated, it gives CASSGVVAGNTEAFF. The whole variable domain, remainder taken from reference TRBV9 and TRBJ1-1, is DSGVTQTPKHLITATGQRVTLRCSPRSGDLSVYWYQQSLDQGLQFLIQYYNGEERAKGNILERFSAQQFPDLHSELNLSSLELGDSALYFCASSGVVAGNTEAFFGQGTRLTVV.

This clone is a singleton in its sample. The chain joins TRBV5-4 to TRBJ2-1; a possible D gene is TRBD1 (6 bases). CDR1 is SGHNT and CDR2 is YYREEE in the germline V gene (reference sequence). The CDR3 loop spans 18 amino acids. Between the trimmed V and J ends, which lost 0 bases and 0 bases, there was a span of 16 bases. CDR3 loop: CASSLALGQLRSYNEQFF. Here the CDR3 DNA reads TGTGCCAGCAGCTTGGCCCTAGGACAGCTACGCTCCTACAATGAGCAGTTCTTC. The full variable domain, completed using reference TRBV5-4 and TRBJ2-1, is ETGVTQSPTHLIKTRGQQVTLRCSSQSGHNTVSWYQQALGQGPQFIFQYYREEENGRGNFPPRFSGLQFPNYSSELNVNALELDDSALYLCASSLALGQLRSYNEQFFGPGTRLTVL.

CDR3 loop: CASSRQVTFTEAFF. CDR3 sequence (DNA): TGTGCCAGCAGCCGACAGGTCACGTTCACTGAAGCTTTCTTT. The chain employs TRBV7-9 and TRBJ1-1; maybe TRBD1 (6 bases). Germline CDR1 is SEHNR and CDR2 is FQNEAQ (reference sequence). V shed 5 bases and J shed 4 bases, with 14 bases lying between them. There are 14 residues in the CDR3.

The V and J genes are TRBV5-1 and TRBJ1-6; the match to TRBD1 covers 7 bases. The germline V gene encodes CDR1 SGHRS and CDR2 YFSETQ. The CDR3 length is 16 residues. The V and J ends lost 4 bases and 2 bases, in that order; junction bases with no gene match: 6. DNA of the CDR3: TGCGCCAGCAGCAACGGGCAGGGGGCCTATAATTCACCCCTCCACTTT. It codes for CASSNGQGAYNSPLHF.

This clone was seen more than once but under ten times. The chain combines TRBV9 with TRBJ1-1; D not resolved. This CDR3 has 12 amino acids. Germline V CDR1 and CDR2: SGDLS, YYNGEE. Between the trimmed V and J ends, which lost 5 bases and 5 bases, there was a span of 10 bases. The DNA of the CDR3 is TGTGCCAGCAGTGATGGTTGGACTGAAGCTTTCTTT. This codes for CASSDGWTEAFF. Full variable domain (rest looked up from reference TRBV9 and TRBJ1-1): DSGVTQTPKHLITATGQRVTLRCSPRSGDLSVYWYQQSLDQGLQFLIQYYNGEERAKGNILERFSAQQFPDLHSELNLSSLELGDSALYFCASSDGWTEAFFGQGTRLTVV.

The chain links TRBV21-1 to TRBJ2-5; the table's D call of TRBD2 was not tested on the DNA. TRBV21-1 is shown as a pseudogene. This CDR3 is built from 14 residues. CDR3 DNA: TGTGCCACCCTAGCGGGAGGGCCTCCAGAGACCCAGTACTTC. Protein product: CATLAGGPPETQYF.

This sequence joins TRBV20-1 and TRBJ1-3; D is possibly TRBD1 (5 bases). Germline V gene data show CDR1 as DFQATT and CDR2 as SNEGSKA (reference sequence). CDR3 length equals 14 residues. Deletions cut 3 bases from V and 3 bases from J, with 12 bases between. CDR3 sequence reads: CSASDGTVGNTIYF. The CDR3 nucleotides are TGCAGTGCTAGTGACGGGACCGTTGGAAACACCATATATTTT.

V and J are TRBV11-3 and TRBJ2-1; 10 bases are a match to TRBD2. Germline values: CDR1 SGHNT, CDR2 YENEEA. J gave up 7 bases and V 5 bases, and 11 bases lay outside the gene matches. The CDR3 has 16 amino acids. The CDR3 nucleotides read TGTGCCAGCAGCGCATTCCACCAGCGGGAGGGGAATGAGCAGTTCTTC. It is translated as CASSAFHQREGNEQFF.

V gene TRBV28 combines with J gene TRBJ2-7; the D gene is possibly TRBD2 (6 bases). The CDR3 covers 14 residues. The V end was cut by 2 bases, the J end by 0 bases, with 8 bases between. Germline values: CDR1 MDHEN, CDR2 SYDVKM. The CDR3 bases are TGTGCCAGCAGTTTAGACGGGGGCTCCTACGAGCAGTACTTC. Translated, it gives CASSLDGGSYEQYF.

This chain uses TRBV27 with TRBJ2-4; 8 bases are shared with TRBD1. CDR3 size: 14 residues. J was trimmed by 9 bases and V by 4 bases; bases with no gene match: 8. Germline-derived CDR1 and CDR2 are MNHEY and SMNVEV (reference sequence). Here the CDR3 reads CASSWDRIVGIQYF. Written as DNA, the CDR3 is TGTGCCAGCAGTTGGGACAGGATTGTAGGCATTCAGTACTTC.

This chain links TRBV29-1 with TRBJ2-7, with TRBD1 matching 7 bases. Per the germline V gene, CDR1 is SQVTM and CDR2 is ANQGSEA. The CDR3 length is 13 residues. The ends lost 6 bases at V and 0 bases at J; junction bases unmatched: 5. The CDR3 is CSVTDRSSYEQYF. The CDR3, as DNA: TGCAGCGTCACGGACAGGAGCTCCTACGAGCAGTACTTC.

The chain joins TRBV30 to TRBJ2-1; D might be TRBD2 (5 bases). The V gene lost 0 bases and the J gene lost 0 bases, with 12 bases spanning the gap. The CDR3 length is 16 residues. Germline V gene data show CDR1 as GTSNPN and CDR2 as SVGIG (reference sequence). CDR3 coding DNA: TGTGCCTGGAGTGTACGATCGGGGAGCTCCTACAATGAGCAGTTCTTC. Translating gives CAWSVRSGSSYNEQFF. Drawing the rest from reference TRBV30 and TRBJ2-1, the complete variable domain is SQTIHQWPATLVQPVGSPLSLECTVEGTSNPNLYWYRQAAGRGLQLLFYSVGIGQISSEVPQNLSASRPQDRQFILSSKKLLLSDSGFYLCAWSVRSGSSYNEQFFGPGTRLTVL.

This clone showed up just a few times. The chain joins TRBV2 to TRBJ2-7, with D tentatively TRBD2 (6 bases). The germline gives CDR1 SNHLY, CDR2 FYNNEI. The V end was cut by 3 bases, the J end by 3 bases, with 12 bases between. The CDR3 runs 14 residues. CDR3 bases: TGTGCCAGCAGTGACGGAGGGGCCCTCTACGAGCAGTACTTC. Amino acids: CASSDGGALYEQYF.

This clone was observed a single time. The chain is built from TRBV4-3 and TRBJ2-7, with 7 bases lining up with TRBD2. The germline V gene encodes CDR1 LGHNA and CDR2 YSLEER. CDR3 length: 15 residues. V lost 0 bases, J lost 2 bases, and 4 bases stayed unmatched. The CDR3 DNA is TGCGCCAGCAGCCAAGATGCGGGGGACGCCTACGAGCAGTACTTC. Protein: CASSQDAGDAYEQYF.